Presented here are 9 T cell receptor beta chains from one specimen sequenced in a study of cytomegalovirus exposure and HLA in healthy donors. 13 Jbeta primers and 60 Vbeta primers were used for the PCR. Data came from immunoSEQ multiplex PCR; TCRdb stores just in-frame clones and leaves some out. Of about 150,000 clones listed, about four fifths were seen once; the top ten hold less than 3.5%. The specimen was PBMCs. The receptors stem from a man aged 18 to 35 in good health and CMV-seronegative.

CDR3: CASSPSPGTSGSLDEQFF. CDR3 nucleotide sequence: TGTGCCAGCAGCCCCTCACCTGGGACTAGCGGGAGCCTCGATGAGCAGTTCTTC. The gene calls are TRBV7-7 and TRBJ2-1; 14 nucleotides agree with TRBD2. CDR3 length: 18 residues. Germline lookup yields CDR1 SSHAT and CDR2 FNYEAQ (reference sequence). The junction had 14 bases not matched to a gene; V was cut back by 5 bases and J by 8 bases.

This clone was detected only a few times. Other DNA sequences of this sample code for an identical CDR3. The gene calls are TRBV5-1 and TRBJ1-2; 12 bases match TRBD1. Losses at the gene ends were 4 bases for V and 8 bases for J; bases not matched to a gene: 6. In germline, CDR1 is SGHRS, CDR2 YFSETQ. The CDR3 extends over 14 amino acids. Here the CDR3 reads CASSPGTGGEGYTF. Here the CDR3 DNA reads TGCGCCAGCAGCCCCGGGACAGGGGGCGAGGGCTACACCTTC. The full variable domain, with the rest looked up from reference TRBV5-1 and TRBJ1-2, is KAGVTQTPRYLIKTRGQQVTLSCSPISGHRSVSWYQQTPGQGLQFLFEYFSETQRNKGNFPGRFSGRQFSNSRSEMNVSTLELGDSALYLCASSPGTGGEGYTFGSGTRLTVV.

This chain uses TRBV18 with TRBJ1-1, with a weak D call TRBD1 (5 bases). Germline CDR1 KGHSH, CDR2 LQKENI. The CDR3 consists of 15 residues. The V end lost 0 bases, the J end lost 2 bases, and 10 bases lay between the germline ends. The CDR3 region has the DNA TGTGCCAGCTCACCACCGGGCAGGGTTAACACTGAAGCTTTCTTT. Encoded protein: CASSPPGRVNTEAFF.

This sequence joins TRBV7-9 and TRBJ2-2, with 8 bases that match TRBD1. The CDR3 has 17 amino acids. Germline CDR1 and CDR2: SEHNR and FQNEAQ (reference sequence). Trimming took 0 bases from V and 1 from J; bases not matched to a gene: 4. CDR3 region: CASSLAPGTGNTGELFF. CDR3 nucleotide sequence: TGTGCCAGCAGCTTAGCGCCCGGGACAGGGAACACCGGGGAGCTGTTTTTT.

The chain has TRBV7-6 and TRBJ1-6; D is undetermined. Germline CDR1 and CDR2: SGHVS and FNYEAQ. Trimming removed 1 base at V and 4 bases at J, with 5 bases between. This CDR3 is 14 amino acids long. In DNA form, the CDR3 reads TGTGCCAGCAGCTTAGGAGGGTATAATTCACCCCTCCACTTT. Encoded protein: CASSLGGYNSPLHF.

The chain carries TRBV15 and TRBJ1-6; 8 bases align to TRBD1. The CDR3 has 15 amino acids. V lost 3 bases, J lost 8 bases, and 6 bases stayed unmatched. CDR1 and CDR2 (germline): LNHNV, YYDKDF (reference sequence). This CDR3 reads CATSRNQGAHSPLHF. CDR3 sequence (DNA): TGTGCCACCAGCAGGAATCAGGGGGCGCATTCACCCCTCCACTTT.

The chain couples TRBV4-3 to TRBJ1-1; unclear D gene. The germline V gene encodes CDR1 LGHNA and CDR2 YSLEER. The V end lost 0 bases, the J end lost 0 bases, and 8 bases lay between the germline ends. The CDR3 spans 15 residues. The CDR3 loop reads CASSQDNRMNTEAFF. CDR3 sequence (DNA): TGCGCCAGCAGCCAAGATAACAGAATGAACACTGAAGCTTTCTTT.

V and J are TRBV11-2 and TRBJ1-3; D possibly corresponds to TRBD1 (6 bases). The germline CDR1 and CDR2 sequences are SGHAT and FQNNGV. V lost 4 bases and J 3 bases, leaving 10 bases between the germline ends. There are 14 residues in the CDR3. In DNA, the CDR3 is TGTGCCAGCAGCTGGACAGATGGTGGAAACACCATATATTTT. Translating it yields CASSWTDGGNTIYF. The full variable domain, rest sourced from reference TRBV11-2 and TRBJ1-3, is EAGVAQSPRYKIIEKRQSVAFWCNPISGHATLYWYQQILGQGPKLLIQFQNNGVVDDSQLPKDRFSAERLKGVDSTLKIQPAKLEDSAVYLCASSWTDGGNTIYFGEGSWLTVV.

The rearrangement joins TRBV27 to TRBJ2-5; 7 positions match TRBD2. Looked up from germline, CDR1 is MNHEY and CDR2 is SMNVEV (reference sequence). The CDR3 totals 12 residues. The V and J ends lost 6 bases and 5 bases, in that order; junction bases with no gene match: 3. CDR3 nucleotides: TGTGCCAGCAGCAGTAGCGGGGAGACCCAGTACTTC. Protein sequence: CASSSSGETQYF.